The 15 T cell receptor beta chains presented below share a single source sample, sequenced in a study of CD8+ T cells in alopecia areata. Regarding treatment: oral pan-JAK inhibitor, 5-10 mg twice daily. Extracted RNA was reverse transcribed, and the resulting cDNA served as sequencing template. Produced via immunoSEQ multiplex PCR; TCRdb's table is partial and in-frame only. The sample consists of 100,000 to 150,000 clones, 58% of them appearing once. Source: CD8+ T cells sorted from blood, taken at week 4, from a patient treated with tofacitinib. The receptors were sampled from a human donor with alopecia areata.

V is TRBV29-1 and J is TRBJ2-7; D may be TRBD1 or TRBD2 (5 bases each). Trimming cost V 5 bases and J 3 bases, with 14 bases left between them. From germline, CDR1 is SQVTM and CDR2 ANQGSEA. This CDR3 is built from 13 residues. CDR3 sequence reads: CSVWDPPSYEQYF. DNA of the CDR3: TGCAGCGTTTGGGACCCCCCAAGCTACGAGCAGTACTTC.

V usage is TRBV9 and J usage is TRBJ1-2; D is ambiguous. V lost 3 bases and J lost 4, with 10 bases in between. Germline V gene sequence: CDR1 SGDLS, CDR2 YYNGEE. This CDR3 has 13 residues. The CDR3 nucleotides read TGTGCCAGCAGCGGAACATCCCCCTATGGCTACACCTTC. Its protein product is CASSGTSPYGYTF.

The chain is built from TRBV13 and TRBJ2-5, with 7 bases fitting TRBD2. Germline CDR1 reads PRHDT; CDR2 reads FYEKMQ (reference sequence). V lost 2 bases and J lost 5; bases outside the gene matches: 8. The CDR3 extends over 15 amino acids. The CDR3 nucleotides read TGTGCCAGCAGCTTATCGCCTAGCGGTAGGGAGACCCAGTACTTC. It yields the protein CASSLSPSGRETQYF.

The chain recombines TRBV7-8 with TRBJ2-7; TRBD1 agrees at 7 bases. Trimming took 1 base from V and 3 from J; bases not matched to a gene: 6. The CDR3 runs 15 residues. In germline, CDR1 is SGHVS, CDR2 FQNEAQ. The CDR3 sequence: CASSLGGQADYEQYF. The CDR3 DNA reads TGTGCCAGCAGCTTAGGAGGACAGGCGGACTACGAGCAGTACTTC.

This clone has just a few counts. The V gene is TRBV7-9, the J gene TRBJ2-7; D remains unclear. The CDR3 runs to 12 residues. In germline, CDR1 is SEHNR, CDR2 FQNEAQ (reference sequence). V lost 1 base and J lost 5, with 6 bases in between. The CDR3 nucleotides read TGTGCCAGCAGCTTAGGGGTGGACGAGCAGTACTTC. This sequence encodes CASSLGVDEQYF.

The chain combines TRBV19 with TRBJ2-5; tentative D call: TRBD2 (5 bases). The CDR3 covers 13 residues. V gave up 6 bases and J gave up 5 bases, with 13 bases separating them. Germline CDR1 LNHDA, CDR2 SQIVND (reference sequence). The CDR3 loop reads CASRGPSGETQYF. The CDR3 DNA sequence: TGTGCCAGTAGAGGGCCCTCGGGGGAGACCCAGTACTTC. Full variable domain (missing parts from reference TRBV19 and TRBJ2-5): DGGITQSPKYLFRKEGQNVTLSCEQNLNHDAMYWYRQDPGQGLRLIYYSQIVNDFQKGDIAEGYSVSREKKESFPLTVTSAQKNPTAFYLCASRGPSGETQYFGPGTRLLVL.

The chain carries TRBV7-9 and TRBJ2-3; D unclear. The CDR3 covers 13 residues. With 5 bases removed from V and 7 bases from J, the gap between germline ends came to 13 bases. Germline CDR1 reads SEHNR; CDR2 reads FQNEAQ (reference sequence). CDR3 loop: CASSLHDDYTQYF. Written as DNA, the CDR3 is TGTGCCAGCAGCCTCCACGACGACTATACGCAGTATTTT.

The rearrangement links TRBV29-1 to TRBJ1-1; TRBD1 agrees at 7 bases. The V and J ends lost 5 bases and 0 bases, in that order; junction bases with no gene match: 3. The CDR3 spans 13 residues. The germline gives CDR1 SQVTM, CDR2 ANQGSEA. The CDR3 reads CSVWTGMNTEAFF. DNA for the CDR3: TGCAGCGTTTGGACAGGAATGAACACTGAAGCTTTCTTT.

CDR3 protein: CASGPGQGSSYNSPLHF. CDR3 bases: TGTGCCAGCGGACCGGGACAGGGGAGCTCCTATAATTCACCCCTCCACTTT. This sequence joins TRBV5-6 and TRBJ1-6; 10 bases map to TRBD1. The CDR3 loop spans 17 amino acids. Germline loops: CDR1 SGHDT, CDR2 YYEEEE. V lost 7 bases to trimming and J lost 0 bases; unmatched junction nucleotides: 7.

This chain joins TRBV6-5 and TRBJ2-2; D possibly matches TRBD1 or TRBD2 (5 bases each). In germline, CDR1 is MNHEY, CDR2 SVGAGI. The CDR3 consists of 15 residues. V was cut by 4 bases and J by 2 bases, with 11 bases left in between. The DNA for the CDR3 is TGTGCCAGCAGTTGGGGGACGGGAAACACCGGGGAGCTGTTTTTT. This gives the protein CASSWGTGNTGELFF.

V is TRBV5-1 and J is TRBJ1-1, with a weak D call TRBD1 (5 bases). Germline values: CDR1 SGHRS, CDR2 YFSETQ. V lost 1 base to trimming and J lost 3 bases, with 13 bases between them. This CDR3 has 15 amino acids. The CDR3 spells CASSLLVGRDTEAFF. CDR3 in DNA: TGCGCCAGCAGCTTGTTGGTGGGGCGAGACACTGAAGCTTTCTTT.

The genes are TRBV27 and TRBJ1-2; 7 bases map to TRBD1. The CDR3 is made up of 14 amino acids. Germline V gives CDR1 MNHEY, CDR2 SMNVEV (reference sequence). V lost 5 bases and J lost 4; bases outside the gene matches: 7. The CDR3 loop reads CASSTTGLSYGYTF. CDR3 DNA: TGTGCCAGCAGTACGACAGGGTTAAGCTATGGCTACACCTTC.

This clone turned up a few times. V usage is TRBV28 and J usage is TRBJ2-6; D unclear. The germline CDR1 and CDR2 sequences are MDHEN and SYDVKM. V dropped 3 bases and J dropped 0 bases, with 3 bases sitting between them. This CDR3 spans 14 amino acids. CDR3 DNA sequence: TGTGCCAGCAGTTTGTTCTCTGGGGCCAACGTCCTGACTTTC. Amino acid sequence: CASSLFSGANVLTF.

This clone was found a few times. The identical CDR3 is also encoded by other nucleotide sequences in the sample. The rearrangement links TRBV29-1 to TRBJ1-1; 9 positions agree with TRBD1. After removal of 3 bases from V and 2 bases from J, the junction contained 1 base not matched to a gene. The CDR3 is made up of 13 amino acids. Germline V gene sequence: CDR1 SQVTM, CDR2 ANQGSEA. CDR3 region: CSVEGQGNTEAFF. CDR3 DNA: TGCAGCGTTGAGGGACAGGGAAACACTGAAGCTTTCTTT.

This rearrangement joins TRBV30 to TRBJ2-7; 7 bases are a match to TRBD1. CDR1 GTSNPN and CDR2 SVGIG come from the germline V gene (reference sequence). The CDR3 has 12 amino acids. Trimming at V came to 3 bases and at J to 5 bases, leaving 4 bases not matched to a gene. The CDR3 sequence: CAWSDTGDEQYF. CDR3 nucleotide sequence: TGTGCCTGGAGCGATACAGGGGACGAGCAGTACTTC. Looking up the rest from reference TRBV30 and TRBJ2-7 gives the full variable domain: SQTIHQWPATLVQPVGSPLSLECTVEGTSNPNLYWYRQAAGRGLQLLFYSVGIGQISSEVPQNLSASRPQDRQFILSSKKLLLSDSGFYLCAWSDTGDEQYFGPGTRLTVT.